This T cell receptor beta chain was documented in a study of T-cell reconstitution after alpha-beta-depleted transplantation in children. Trimming took off 9 bases at V and 6 bases at J, with 16 bases between the two ends. The CDR3 sequence is 13 residues long. Germline CDR1 KGHDR, CDR2 SFDVKD. A remark on this clonotype: Its target is not known.

Study-wide results and limits: The high TCRbeta diversity at day 60 in some patients came from surviving recipient T cells and thymic progenitors. T-cell counts and diversity at one year following transplant were attributed mainly to newly produced T cells. About two months after transplant, alpha-beta T cells reportedly came from several hundred expanded graft clones.

Unique molecular identifiers were built into the TCRbeta library. TCRdb re-called the PCR reads through MiXCR, storing one row per CDR3 protein. Found here are a few hundred thousand distinct CDR3 sequences, around 27% of them singletons; the top ten hold around a third. This receptor was obtained from a boy under two years old with Wiskott-Aldrich syndrome, due to receive a stem cell transplant. The rearrangement joins TRBV24-1 to TRBJ2-5; D may correspond to TRBD1 or TRBD2 (5 bases each). Source: PBMCs, taken before TCRalphabeta/CD19-depleted stem cell transplant. The CDR3, as DNA: TGTGCCACCGCCCGGGGCTTCGAAAAGACCCAGTACTTC. Its translation is CATARGFEKTQYF.